Sequencing of this T cell receptor (beta chain) was carried out in a study of cytomegalovirus exposure and HLA in healthy donors. Study results and limitations: The authors excluded some V segments, including TRBV6-2 and TRBV6-3, as indistinguishable.

In nominal health when sampled, donors likely had unrecorded immune exposures nonetheless. Deletions cut 0 bases from V and 1 base from J, with 13 bases between. Germline V gives CDR1 MNHEY, CDR2 SVGAGI. The CDR3 length is 16 residues. The PCR employed 60 Vbeta primers together with 13 Jbeta primers. TCRdb keeps only in-frame clones here, not all; method: immunoSEQ multiplex PCR. The sample yields 100,000 to 150,000 clones, approximately 77% seen once. To note about this clone: The antigen is unknown.

The source of this sequence is a young man in good health and CMV-seronegative. This chain connects TRBV6-5 to TRBJ2-7; D unclear. Material for sequencing was PBMCs. In nucleotides, the CDR3 is TGTGCCAGCAGTTACTCAGAGGCGAACCCTTCCTACGAGCAGTACTTC. Protein: CASSYSEANPSYEQYF.